This TCR beta chain was retrieved from a study of cytomegalovirus exposure and HLA in healthy donors. General study findings and limits: Some public TCRs appeared in many individuals, while most sequences were rare.

Amplification used 60 Vbeta primers and 13 Jbeta primers. Using immunoSEQ multiplex PCR, the repertoire was profiled, and TCRdb retains in-frame clones only, with some absent. The profile shows about 260,000 clones, just over 70% of them singletons. Of note for this clone: The antigen is not known.

In germline, CDR1 is SGHRS, CDR2 YFSETQ. This CDR3 is 16 amino acids long. Trimming cost V 0 bases and J 0 bases, with 10 bases left between them. The chain carries TRBV5-1 and TRBJ1-5; D ambiguous. The TCR originated in a female donor in good health and CMV-seronegative. Sequenced: PBMCs. This CDR3 is CASSLGPSYSNQPQHF. The CDR3 DNA follows: TGCGCCAGCAGCTTGGGCCCGAGTTATAGCAATCAGCCCCAGCATTTT.